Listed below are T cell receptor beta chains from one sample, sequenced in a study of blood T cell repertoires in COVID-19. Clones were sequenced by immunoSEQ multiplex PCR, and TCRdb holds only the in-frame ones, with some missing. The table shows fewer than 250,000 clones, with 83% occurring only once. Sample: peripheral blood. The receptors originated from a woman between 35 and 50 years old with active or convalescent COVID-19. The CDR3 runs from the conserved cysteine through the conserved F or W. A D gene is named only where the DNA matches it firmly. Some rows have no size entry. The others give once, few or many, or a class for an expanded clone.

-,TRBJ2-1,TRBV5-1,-,CASSHNRELNNEQFF,TGCGCCAGCAGCCACAACCGGGAGCTAAACAATGAGCAGTTCTTC
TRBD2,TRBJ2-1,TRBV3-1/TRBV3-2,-,CASSQVAREYNEQFF,TGTGCCAGCAGCCAAGTGGCGCGGGAGTACAATGAGCAGTTCTTC
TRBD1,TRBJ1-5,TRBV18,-,CASSPAGQMGNQPQHF,TGTGCCAGCTCACCCGCGGGACAGATGGGCAATCAGCCCCAGCATTTT
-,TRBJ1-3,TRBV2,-,CASTQESFSGNTIYF,TGTGCCAGTACCCAGGAAAGCTTCTCTGGAAACACCATATATTTT
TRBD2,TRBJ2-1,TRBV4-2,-,CASSQAGAGVGFF,TGTGCCAGCAGCCAAGCAGGAGCGGGAGTAGGTTTCTTC
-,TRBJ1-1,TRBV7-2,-,CASSLIRGATEAFF,TGTGCCAGCAGCTTAATCCGGGGGGCAACTGAAGCTTTCTTT
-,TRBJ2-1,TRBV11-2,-,CASSPIPNRGRGNEQFF,TGTGCCAGCAGCCCGATCCCGAACAGGGGCCGGGGGAATGAGCAGTTCTTC
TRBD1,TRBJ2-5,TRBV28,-,CASLPGGKETQYF,TGTGCCAGCCTCCCAGGGGGCAAGGAGACCCAGTACTTC
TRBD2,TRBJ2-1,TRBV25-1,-,CASSGTSGRSEQFF,TGTGCCAGCAGTGGGACTAGCGGGAGAAGTGAGCAGTTCTTC
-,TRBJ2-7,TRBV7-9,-,CASSKGQGGTYEQYF,TGTGCCAGCAGCAAAGGCCAGGGGGGAACCTACGAGCAGTACTTC
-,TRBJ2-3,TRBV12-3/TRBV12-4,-,CASSSLATDTQYF,TGTGCCAGCAGCTCCCTAGCGACAGATACGCAGTATTTT
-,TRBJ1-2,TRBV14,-,CASSQDRGYGYTF,TGTGCCAGCAGCCAAGACAGGGGATATGGCTACACCTTC
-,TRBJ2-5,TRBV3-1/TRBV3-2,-,CASSQAGETQYF,TGTGCCAGCAGCCAAGCCGGTGAGACCCAGTACTTC
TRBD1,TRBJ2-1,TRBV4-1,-,CASSPTGGQGRNEQFF,TGCGCCAGCAGCCCCACGGGCGGACAGGGACGAAATGAGCAGTTCTTC
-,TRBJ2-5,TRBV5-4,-,CASSLAGSGTQETQYF,TGTGCCAGCAGCTTGGCCGGTTCGGGTACCCAGGAGACCCAGTACTTC
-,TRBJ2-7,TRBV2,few,CASSDRSYEQYF,TGTGCCAGCAGTGACAGAAGCTACGAGCAGTACTTC
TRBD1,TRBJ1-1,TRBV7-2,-,CASSFGSTGGGLLVF,TGTGCCAGCAGCTTTGGATCGACAGGGGGCGGCCTTCTGGTCTTT
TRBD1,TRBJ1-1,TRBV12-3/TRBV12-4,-,CASSPRQGAEAFF,TGTGCCAGCAGTCCGAGACAGGGGGCTGAAGCTTTCTTT
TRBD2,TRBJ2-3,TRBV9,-,CASSVQLAGFTDTQYF,TGTGCCAGCAGCGTCCAACTAGCGGGGTTCACAGATACGCAGTATTTT
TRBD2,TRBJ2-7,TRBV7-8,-,CASSLDAYGVIAGDHEQYF,TGTGCCAGCAGCTTAGATGCATACGGGGTAATAGCGGGGGACCACGAGCAGTACTTC
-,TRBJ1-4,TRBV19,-,CASRIVGAYNEKLFF,TGTGCCAGCAGAATAGTCGGTGCCTATAATGAAAAACTGTTTTTT
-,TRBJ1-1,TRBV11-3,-,CASSGRDFEAFF,TGTGCCAGCAGCGGCCGGGACTTTGAAGCTTTCTTT
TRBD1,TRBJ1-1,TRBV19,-,CASSLGQVMNTEAFF,TGTGCCAGTAGTCTCGGACAGGTTATGAACACTGAAGCTTTCTTT
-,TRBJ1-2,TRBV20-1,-,CSASPRNRDNRPYGYTF,TGCAGTGCTAGTCCCCGAAACCGGGACAACCGCCCCTATGGCTACACCTTC
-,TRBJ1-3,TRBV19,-,CASRSMGQNSGNTIYF,TGTGCCAGTAGGTCAATGGGGCAGAACTCTGGAAACACCATATATTTT
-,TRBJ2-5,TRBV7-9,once,CASSWGLPETQYF,TGTGCCAGCAGCTGGGGACTCCCAGAGACCCAGTACTTC
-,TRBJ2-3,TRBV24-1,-,CATSDPSGPSTDTQYF,TGTGCCACCAGTGACCCGAGCGGGCCCAGCACAGATACGCAGTATTTT
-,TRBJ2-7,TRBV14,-,CASSHPLEERYEQYF,TGTGCCAGCAGCCACCCGCTAGAAGAGAGGTACGAGCAGTACTTC
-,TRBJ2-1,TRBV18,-,CASSRRADSSYNEQFF,TGTGCCAGCTCACGTAGAGCGGACAGCTCCTACAATGAGCAGTTCTTC
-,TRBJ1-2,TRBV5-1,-,CASSLADSSGYTF,TGCGCCAGCAGCTTGGCCGACAGCTCTGGCTACACCTTC
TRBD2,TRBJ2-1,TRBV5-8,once,CASSLGGTSFFNEQFF,TGTGCCAGCAGCCTGGGGGGGACTAGCTTTTTCAATGAGCAGTTCTTC
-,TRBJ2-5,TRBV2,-,CASSGQNQETQYF,TGTGCCAGCAGTGGACAAAACCAAGAGACCCAGTACTTC
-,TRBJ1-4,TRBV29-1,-,CSVGRAGEKLFF,TGCAGCGTTGGCCGAGCCGGGGAAAAACTGTTTTTT